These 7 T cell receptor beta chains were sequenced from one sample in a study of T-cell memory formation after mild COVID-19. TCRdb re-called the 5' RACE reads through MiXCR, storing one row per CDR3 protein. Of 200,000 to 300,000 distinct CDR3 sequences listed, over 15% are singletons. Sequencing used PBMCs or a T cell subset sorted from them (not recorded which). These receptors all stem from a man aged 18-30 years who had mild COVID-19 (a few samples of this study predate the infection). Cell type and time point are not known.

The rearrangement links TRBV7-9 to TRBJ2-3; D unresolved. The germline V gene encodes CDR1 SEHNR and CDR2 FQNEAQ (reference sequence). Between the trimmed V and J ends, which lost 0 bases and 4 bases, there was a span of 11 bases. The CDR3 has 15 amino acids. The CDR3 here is CASSLAGLKADTQYF. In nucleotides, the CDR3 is TGTGCCAGCAGCTTAGCGGGCCTGAAAGCAGATACGCAGTATTTT.

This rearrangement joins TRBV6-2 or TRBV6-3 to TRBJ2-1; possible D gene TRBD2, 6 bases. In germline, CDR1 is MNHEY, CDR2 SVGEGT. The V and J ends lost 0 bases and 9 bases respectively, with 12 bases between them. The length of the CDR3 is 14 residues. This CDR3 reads CASSYSIGLTEQFF. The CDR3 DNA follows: TGTGCCAGCAGTTACTCGATTGGACTAACTGAGCAGTTCTTC.

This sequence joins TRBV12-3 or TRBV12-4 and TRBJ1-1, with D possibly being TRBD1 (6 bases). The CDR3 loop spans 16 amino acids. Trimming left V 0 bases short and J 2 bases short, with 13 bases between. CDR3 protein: CASSLATGYFNTEAFF. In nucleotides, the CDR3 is TGTGCCAGCAGTTTAGCTACAGGGTACTTCAACACTGAAGCTTTCTTT.

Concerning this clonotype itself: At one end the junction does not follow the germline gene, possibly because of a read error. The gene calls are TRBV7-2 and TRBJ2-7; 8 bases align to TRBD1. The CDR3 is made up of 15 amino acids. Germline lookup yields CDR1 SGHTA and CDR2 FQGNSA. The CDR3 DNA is TGTGCCAGCAGCTTAGGCGGACAGGGTACCTATGAGCAGTACTTC. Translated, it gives CASSLGGQGTYEQYF.

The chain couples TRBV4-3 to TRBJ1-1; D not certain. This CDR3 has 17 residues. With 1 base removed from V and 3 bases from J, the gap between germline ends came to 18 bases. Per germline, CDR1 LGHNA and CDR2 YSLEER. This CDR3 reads CASSQAPQMQAHTEAFF. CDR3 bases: TGCGCCAGCAGCCAAGCCCCCCAAATGCAGGCCCACACTGAAGCTTTCTTT.

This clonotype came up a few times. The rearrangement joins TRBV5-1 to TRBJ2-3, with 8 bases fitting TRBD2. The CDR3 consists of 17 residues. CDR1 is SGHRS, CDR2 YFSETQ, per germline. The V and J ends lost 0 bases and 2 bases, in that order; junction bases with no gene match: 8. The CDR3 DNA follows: TGCGCCAGCAGCTTGGTCAGCGGGGGCAGATTCACAGATACGCAGTATTTT. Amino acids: CASSLVSGGRFTDTQYF.

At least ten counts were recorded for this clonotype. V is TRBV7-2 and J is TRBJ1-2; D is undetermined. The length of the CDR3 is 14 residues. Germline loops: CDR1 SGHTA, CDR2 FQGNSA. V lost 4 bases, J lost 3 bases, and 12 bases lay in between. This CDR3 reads CASSSEQTDYGYTF. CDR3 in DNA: TGTGCCAGCAGCTCCGAACAGACGGACTATGGCTACACCTTC.